What follows is one T cell receptor beta chain and its context. What it recognizes is unknown. The data originate from a study of T cell repertoires in cytomegalovirus infection. Study information: Public TCR beta signature analysis indicated the presence of both CMV infection and matching HLA type. Study-level points and caveats: Individuals carrying CMV plus the relevant HLA were identified by cumulative frequency of public TCR beta families. The response measured ex vivo was dominated by TCR beta clonotypes (HLA-C-restricted and CMV-specific).

Via MiXCR, TCRdb re-called the reads, giving one row per CDR3 protein. The sample has a few hundred thousand distinct CDR3 sequences, approximately 40% seen once. This CDR3 has 14 amino acids. Trimming left V 4 bases short and J 5 bases short, with 14 bases between. Looked up from germline, CDR1 is SGHNT and CDR2 is YYREEE (reference sequence). This specimen consisted of cultured PBMCs, obtained from culture after CMV antigen stimulation. The chain joins TRBV5-4 to TRBJ2-3; D might be TRBD1 (5 bases). The sequence came from a human donor in good health (CMV status not recorded). Some clones in this sample may be carry-over from other donors' samples. The CDR3 nucleotides read TGTGCCAGCAGCGACGGAAGGGGTGGAGATACGCAGTATTTT. It is translated as CASSDGRGGDTQYF.